This TCR beta chain was identified during a study of T cells after somatic rescue of genetic block. V lost 5 bases and J lost 0, with 20 bases in between. The germline V gene encodes CDR1 SGHVS and CDR2 FQNEAQ. The CDR3 spans 19 residues. Profiling relied on immunoSEQ multiplex PCR, and the TCRdb table lists in-frame clones only, not all of them. The data hold fewer than 150,000 clones, with around nine tenths observed a single time. The receptor's source is a woman younger than 35. The rearrangement joins TRBV7-8 to TRBJ2-6; D unresolved. The sequenced sample was peripheral blood mononuclear cells (PBMCs). For the CDR3, the DNA is TGTGCCAGCAGCCCGCGGCCTAACCTCGTGGGCTCTGGGGCCAACGTCCTGACTTTC. Amino acid sequence: CASSPRPNLVGSGANVLTF.